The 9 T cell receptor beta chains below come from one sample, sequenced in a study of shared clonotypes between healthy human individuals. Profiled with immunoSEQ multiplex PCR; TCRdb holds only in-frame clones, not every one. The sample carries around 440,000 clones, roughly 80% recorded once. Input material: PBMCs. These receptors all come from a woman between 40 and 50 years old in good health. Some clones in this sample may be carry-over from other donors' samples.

CDR3 residues: CASSATSGSDIQYF. As DNA, the CDR3 is TGTGCCAGCAGCGCGACTAGCGGGAGTGACATTCAGTACTTC. V is TRBV11-2 and J is TRBJ2-4, with 12 bases identical to TRBD2. CDR3 size: 14 residues. Germline CDR1 is SGHAT and CDR2 is FQNNGV. V lost 5 bases, J lost 8 bases, and 4 bases stayed unmatched.

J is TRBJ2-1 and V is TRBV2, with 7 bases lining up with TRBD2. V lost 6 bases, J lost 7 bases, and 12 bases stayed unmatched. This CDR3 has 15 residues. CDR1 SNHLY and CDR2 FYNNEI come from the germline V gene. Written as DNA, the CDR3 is TGTGCCAGCAGCGGGGGTGCGGGAGCCCTGAATGAGCAGTTCTTC. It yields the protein CASSGGAGALNEQFF.

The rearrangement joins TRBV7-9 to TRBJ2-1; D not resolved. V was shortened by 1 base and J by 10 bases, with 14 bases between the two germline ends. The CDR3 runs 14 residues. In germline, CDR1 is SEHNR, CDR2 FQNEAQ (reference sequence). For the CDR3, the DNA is TGTGCCAGCAGCTTAGTCCGGCGGCCTCGAGAGCAGTTCTTC. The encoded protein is CASSLVRRPREQFF.

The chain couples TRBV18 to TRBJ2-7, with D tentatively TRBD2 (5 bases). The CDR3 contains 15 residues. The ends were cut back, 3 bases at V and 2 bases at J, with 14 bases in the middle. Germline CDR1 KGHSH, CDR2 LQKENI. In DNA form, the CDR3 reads TGTGCCAGCTCACCGCCCCGGGATACCCCCTACGAGCAGTACTTC. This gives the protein CASSPPRDTPYEQYF.

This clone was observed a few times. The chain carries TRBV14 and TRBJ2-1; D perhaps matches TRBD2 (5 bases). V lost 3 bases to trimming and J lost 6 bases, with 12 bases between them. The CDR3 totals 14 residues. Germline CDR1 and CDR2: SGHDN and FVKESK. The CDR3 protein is CASSQNIAFNEQFF. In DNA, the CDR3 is TGTGCCAGCAGCCAGAACATAGCGTTCAATGAGCAGTTCTTC.

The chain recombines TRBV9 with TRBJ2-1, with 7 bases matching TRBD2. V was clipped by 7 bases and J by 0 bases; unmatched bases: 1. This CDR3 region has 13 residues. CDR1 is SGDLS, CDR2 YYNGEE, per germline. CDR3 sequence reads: CASGGSSYNEQFF. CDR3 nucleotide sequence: TGTGCCAGCGGCGGGAGCTCCTACAATGAGCAGTTCTTC. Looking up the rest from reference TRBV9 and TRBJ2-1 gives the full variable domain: DSGVTQTPKHLITATGQRVTLRCSPRSGDLSVYWYQQSLDQGLQFLIQYYNGEERAKGNILERFSAQQFPDLHSELNLSSLELGDSALYFCASGGSSYNEQFFGPGTRLTVL.

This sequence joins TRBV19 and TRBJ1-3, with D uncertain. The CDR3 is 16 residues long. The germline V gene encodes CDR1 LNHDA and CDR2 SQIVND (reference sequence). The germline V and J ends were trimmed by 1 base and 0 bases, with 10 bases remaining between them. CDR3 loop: CASSIGPASSGNTIYF. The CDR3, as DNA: TGTGCCAGTAGTATAGGCCCGGCCAGCTCTGGAAACACCATATATTTT.

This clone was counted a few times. CDR3: CASSGDSLNSPLHF. The CDR3 region has the DNA TGTGCCAGCAGCGGGGACAGCCTTAATTCACCCCTCCACTTT. The chain links TRBV5-4 to TRBJ1-6; 7 nucleotides line up with TRBD1. Per the germline V gene, CDR1 is SGHNT and CDR2 is YYREEE (reference sequence). The CDR3 totals 14 residues. The V and J ends lost 4 bases and 6 bases, in that order; junction bases with no gene match: 4.

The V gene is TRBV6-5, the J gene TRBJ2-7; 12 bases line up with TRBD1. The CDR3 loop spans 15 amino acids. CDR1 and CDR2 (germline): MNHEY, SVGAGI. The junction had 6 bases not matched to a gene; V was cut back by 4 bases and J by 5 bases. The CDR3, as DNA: TGTGCCAGCAGTTCCCGGGACAGGGGGCGGGACGAGCAGTACTTC. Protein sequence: CASSSRDRGRDEQYF.